A selection of T cell receptor beta chains follows, all from one sample in a study of shared clonotypes between healthy human individuals. This table comes from immunoSEQ multiplex PCR, and its TCRdb copy is limited to in-frame clones, with some not included. The data contain approximately 470,000 clones, about 72% of them singletons. Input material: PBMCs. The receptors were gathered from a middle-aged woman in good health. Some clones in this sample may be carry-over from other donors' samples. Each CDR3 is given with its conserved first and last residue. D genes are given only for firm matches. A row's size may be missing; if present it is once, few, many or a size class.

clone_size	v_call	d_call	j_call	cdr3_aa	cdr3_nt
NA	TRBV5-5	NA	TRBJ2-1	CASSSQGGPTLYNEQFF	TGTGCCAGCAGCTCACAGGGTGGGCCGACACTCTACAATGAGCAGTTCTTC
NA	TRBV7-3	NA	TRBJ2-2	CASSLSGGELFF	TGTGCCAGCAGCTTATCCGGAGGGGAGCTGTTTTTT
NA	TRBV7-3	TRBD1	TRBJ1-5	CASSLPRQGDQPQHF	TGTGCCAGCAGCTTACCGCGACAGGGAGATCAGCCCCAGCATTTT
few	TRBV18	NA	TRBJ1-3	CASSPPQRGSGNTIYF	TGTGCCAGCTCACCACCCCAGAGGGGCTCTGGAAACACCATATATTTT
NA	TRBV18	NA	TRBJ2-2	CASSPPTAGWNTGELFF	TGTGCCAGCTCACCTCCAACAGCGGGCTGGAACACCGGGGAGCTGTTTTTT
NA	TRBV9	NA	TRBJ2-1	CASSSGGSYNEQFF	TGTGCCAGCAGCTCCGGCGGGTCCTACAATGAGCAGTTCTTC
NA	TRBV9	NA	TRBJ1-1	CASSVTPYTEAFF	TGTGCCAGCAGCGTGACTCCCTACACTGAAGCTTTCTTT
NA	TRBV7-2	NA	TRBJ2-1	CASSLVGSRTLNNEQFF	TGTGCCAGCAGCTTAGTTGGGTCTAGGACTCTCAACAATGAGCAGTTCTTC
NA	TRBV10-1	TRBD2	TRBJ2-1	CASSEKGTNNEQFF	TGCGCCAGCAGTGAGAAAGGGACTAACAATGAGCAGTTCTTC
NA	TRBV5-1	NA	TRBJ1-5	CASSLFGRDDQPQHF	TGCGCCAGCAGCTTGTTCGGCAGGGATGATCAGCCCCAGCATTTT
NA	TRBV27	NA	TRBJ2-4	CASSLEGNFCGSLAKNIQYF	TGTGCCAGCAGTTTAGAAGGGAATTTTTGTGGTTCCCTAGCCAAAAACATTCAGTACTTC
NA	TRBV7-3	TRBD2	TRBJ2-2	CASSLGLAGNTGELFF	TGTGCCAGCAGCCTTGGACTAGCGGGGAACACCGGGGAGCTGTTTTTT
NA	TRBV5-4	NA	TRBJ1-1	CASRPTGHFEAFF	TGTGCCAGCAGGCCCACAGGGCACTTCGAAGCTTTCTTT
NA	TRBV19	NA	TRBJ1-5	CASRTNTISNQPQHF	TGTGCCAGTAGGACTAATACAATAAGCAATCAGCCCCAGCATTTT
NA	TRBV6-5	TRBD1	TRBJ1-4	CASSPDRGANEKLFF	TGTGCCAGCAGTCCAGACAGGGGTGCTAATGAAAAACTGTTTTTT
NA	TRBV10-3	TRBD1	TRBJ1-6	CAISPGQGYNSPLHF	TGTGCCATCAGTCCGGGACAGGGATATAATTCACCCCTCCACTTT
NA	TRBV4-3	TRBD2	TRBJ2-1	CASSQDRGSQDNEQFF	TGCGCCAGCAGCCAAGACCGCGGGAGCCAAGACAATGAGCAGTTCTTC
NA	TRBV4-2	NA	TRBJ2-7	CASSQEPRTNSYEQYF	TGTGCCAGCAGCCAAGAACCCCGGACTAACTCCTACGAGCAGTACTTC
NA	TRBV28	NA	TRBJ2-7	CASGSTGSQVQYEQYF	TGTGCCAGCGGCAGTACAGGCTCCCAGGTCCAATACGAGCAGTACTTC
NA	TRBV14	NA	TRBJ2-1	CASSQDRYNEQFF	TGTGCCAGCAGCCAAGATAGGTACAATGAGCAGTTCTTC
NA	TRBV30	NA	TRBJ2-2	CAWSTFVPSGTGELFF	TGTGCCTGGAGTACCTTCGTCCCCTCCGGTACCGGGGAGCTGTTTTTT
NA	TRBV5-4	TRBD1	TRBJ2-3	CASSVPGQGIDTQYF	TGTGCCAGCAGCGTCCCGGGACAGGGGATAGATACGCAGTATTTT
few	TRBV7-3	TRBD2	TRBJ2-1	CASSSDGLAGDRAGQFF	TGTGCCAGCAGCTCGGATGGACTAGCGGGAGACAGGGCTGGTCAGTTCTTC
NA	TRBV7-9	NA	TRBJ1-1	CASSLGTGAGNTEAFF	TGTGCCAGCAGCTTAGGAACGGGGGCGGGGAACACTGAAGCTTTCTTT
NA	TRBV5-1	TRBD1	TRBJ1-1	CASSGQGGVGTEAFF	TGCGCCAGCAGCGGACAAGGGGGCGTTGGAACTGAAGCTTTCTTT
NA	TRBV7-8	TRBD2	TRBJ2-2	CASSSLAGTYTGELFF	TGTGCCAGCAGCTCGCTAGCGGGGACCTACACCGGGGAGCTGTTTTTT
NA	TRBV29-1	NA	TRBJ1-4	CSVAVGGTAEKLFF	TGCAGCGTAGCCGTTGGGGGTACGGCTGAAAAACTGTTTTTT
NA	TRBV12-1	NA	TRBJ2-7	CASSPDQGSFYEQYF	TGTGCCAGCAGCCCGGACCAAGGTTCCTTCTACGAGCAGTACTTC
NA	TRBV6-1	NA	TRBJ2-7	CASSERGRVYEQYF	TGTGCCAGCAGTGAGAGGGGGAGGGTCTACGAGCAGTACTTC
NA	TRBV27	TRBD2	TRBJ2-1	CASSFVGTSNEQFF	TGTGCCAGCAGTTTCGTCGGGACTAGTAATGAGCAGTTCTTC
NA	TRBV5-1	NA	TRBJ2-7	CASSLGRDTYEQYF	TGCGCCAGCAGCTTGGGAAGGGACACCTACGAGCAGTACTTC
once	TRBV10-3	NA	TRBJ2-7	CAISVSADHVHEQYF	TGTGCCATCAGCGTGTCGGCGGACCACGTCCACGAGCAGTACTTC
NA	TRBV23-1	NA	TRBJ2-7	CASSQSYPAQVPYEQYF	TGCGCCAGCAGTCAATCGTATCCAGCACAAGTACCCTACGAGCAGTACTTC
NA	TRBV5-1	TRBD2	TRBJ2-1	CASSFRGAGGPGNEQFF	TGCGCCAGCAGCTTTCGAGGAGCGGGAGGGCCGGGTAATGAGCAGTTCTTC
NA	TRBV7-9	TRBD1	TRBJ1-2	CASSLAGTGGAYGYTF	TGTGCCAGCAGCTTAGCGGGGACAGGGGGAGCCTATGGCTACACCTTC
NA	TRBV18	NA	TRBJ1-5	CASSPNAGADNQPQHF	TGTGCCAGCTCACCAAACGCGGGGGCGGACAATCAGCCCCAGCATTTT
NA	TRBV19	NA	TRBJ2-3	CASQPGRRTDTQYF	TGTGCCAGCCAACCGGGAAGGCGAACAGATACGCAGTATTTT
NA	TRBV6-5	NA	TRBJ2-7	CASSSHTSGSYEQYF	TGTGCCAGCAGTTCCCATACTAGTGGGTCCTACGAGCAGTACTTC
NA	TRBV18	NA	TRBJ2-2	CASSPRSGSTGELFF	TGTGCCAGCTCACCACGGAGTGGGAGCACCGGGGAGCTGTTTTTT
NA	TRBV13	TRBD1	TRBJ2-3	CASSFQGAADTQYF	TGTGCCAGCAGCTTCCAGGGGGCGGCAGATACGCAGTATTTT
NA	TRBV11-2	TRBD2	TRBJ2-7	CASSPGAGGYEQYF	TGTGCCAGCAGCCCCGGAGCGGGAGGGTACGAGCAGTACTTC
once	TRBV2	TRBD1	TRBJ1-2	CASSENEFRGRDYGYTF	TGTGCCAGCAGTGAAAATGAATTCAGGGGGCGCGACTATGGCTACACCTTC
few	TRBV2	NA	TRBJ2-5	CASNRLAGLQGETQYF	TGTGCCAGCAACAGACTGGCGGGGCTGCAAGGAGAGACCCAGTACTTC
few	TRBV5-8	NA	TRBJ1-4	CASSSGVIEKLFF	TGTGCCAGCAGCTCCGGGGTGATAGAAAAACTGTTTTTT
once	TRBV7-2	TRBD1	TRBJ1-4	CASSLGRTGGAGGEKLFF	TGTGCCAGCAGCTTAGGCCGGACAGGGGGCGCAGGAGGCGAAAAACTGTTTTTT
once	TRBV11-2	NA	TRBJ2-7	CASSLDGGVTGVYEQYF	TGTGCCAGCAGCTTAGATGGGGGGGTGACAGGGGTGTACGAGCAGTACTTC
once	TRBV7-2	TRBD2	TRBJ2-7	CASSLFLAGGGEQYF	TGTGCCAGCAGCTTATTTCTAGCGGGAGGAGGCGAGCAGTACTTC
NA	TRBV7-3	NA	TRBJ1-1	CASSSGFMNTEAFF	TGTGCCAGCAGCTCCGGATTTATGAACACTGAAGCTTTCTTT
NA	TRBV28	NA	TRBJ1-5	CASSLDENQPQHF	TGTGCCAGCAGTTTGGATGAAAATCAGCCCCAGCATTTT
NA	TRBV18	TRBD2	TRBJ2-5	CASSPLAGLAHRETQYF	TGTGCCAGCTCACCACTAGCGGGACTAGCACATAGAGAGACCCAGTACTTC
few	TRBV6-1	TRBD2	TRBJ2-1	CASSEAPTGGPYNEQFF	TGTGCCAGCAGTGAAGCCCCTACGGGAGGGCCCTACAATGAGCAGTTCTTC
NA	TRBV7-3	TRBD2	TRBJ2-1	CASSHLPGAGGNNEQFF	TGTGCCAGCAGCCACCTACCTGGAGCGGGAGGGAACAATGAGCAGTTCTTC
few	TRBV6-6	NA	TRBJ1-1	CASSYDKYTEAFF	TGTGCCAGCAGTTACGACAAATACACTGAAGCTTTCTTT